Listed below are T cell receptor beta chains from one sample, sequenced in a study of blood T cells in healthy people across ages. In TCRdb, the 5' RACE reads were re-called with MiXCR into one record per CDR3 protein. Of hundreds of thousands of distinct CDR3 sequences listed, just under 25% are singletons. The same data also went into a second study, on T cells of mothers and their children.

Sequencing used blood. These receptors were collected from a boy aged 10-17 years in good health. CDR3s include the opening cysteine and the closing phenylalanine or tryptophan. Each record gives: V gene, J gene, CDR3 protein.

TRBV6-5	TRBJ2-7	CASSSGTRYEQYF
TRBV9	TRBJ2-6	CASSTGGTGANVLTF
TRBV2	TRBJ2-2	CASQSDGTGELFF
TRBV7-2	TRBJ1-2	CASSFEGYGYTF
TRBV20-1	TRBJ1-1	CSARGSGTLNTEAFF
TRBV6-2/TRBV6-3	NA	CASSLSFGTTGNPYEQYF
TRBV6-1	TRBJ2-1	CASSVGQGAYNEQFF
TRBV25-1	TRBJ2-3	CASSEGLAESTDTQYF
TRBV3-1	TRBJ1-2	CASSQDWGPRRGGYGYTF
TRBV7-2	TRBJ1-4	CASSLEADEKLFF
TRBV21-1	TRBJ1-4	CASSKRNRGATNEKLFF
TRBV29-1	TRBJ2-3	CSVEDLREGDTQYF
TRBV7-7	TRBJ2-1	CASSLGREQGEQFF
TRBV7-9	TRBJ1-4	CASSLLGEGEKLFF
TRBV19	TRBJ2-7	CASSARTGIFDEQYF
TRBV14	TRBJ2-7	CASSQGSLRDSSYEQYF
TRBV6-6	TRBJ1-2	CASRITGDRDDGYTF
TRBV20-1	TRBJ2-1	CSAKAGTSSYNEQFF
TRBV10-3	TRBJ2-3	CAISEAAGNTDTQYF
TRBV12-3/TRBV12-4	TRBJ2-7	CASSLEAFSYEQYF
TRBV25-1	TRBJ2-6	CASRGWDRANVLTF
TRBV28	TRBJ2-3	CASSLTTRSSDTQYF
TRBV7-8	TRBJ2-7	CASSSPRGSGDRNYEQYF
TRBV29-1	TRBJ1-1	CSVFLNTEAFF
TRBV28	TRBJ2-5	CASSLGYGGEETQYF